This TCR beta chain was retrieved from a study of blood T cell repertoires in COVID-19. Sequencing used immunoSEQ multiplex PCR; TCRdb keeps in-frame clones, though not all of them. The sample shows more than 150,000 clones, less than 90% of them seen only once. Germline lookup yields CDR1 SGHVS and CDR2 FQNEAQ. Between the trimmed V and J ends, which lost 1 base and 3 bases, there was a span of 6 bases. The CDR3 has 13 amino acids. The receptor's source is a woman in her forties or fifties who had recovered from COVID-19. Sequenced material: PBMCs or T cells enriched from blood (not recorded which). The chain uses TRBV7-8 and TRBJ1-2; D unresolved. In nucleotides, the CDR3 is TGTGCCAGCAGCTTAGGTGAGGACTATGGCTACACCTTC. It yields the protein CASSLGEDYGYTF. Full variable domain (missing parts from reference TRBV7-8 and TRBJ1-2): GAGVSQSPRYKVAKRGQDVALRCDPISGHVSLFWYQQALGQGPEFLTYFQNEAQLDKSGLPSDRFFAERPEGSVSTLKIQRTQQEDSAVYLCASSLGEDYGYTFGSGTRLTVV.